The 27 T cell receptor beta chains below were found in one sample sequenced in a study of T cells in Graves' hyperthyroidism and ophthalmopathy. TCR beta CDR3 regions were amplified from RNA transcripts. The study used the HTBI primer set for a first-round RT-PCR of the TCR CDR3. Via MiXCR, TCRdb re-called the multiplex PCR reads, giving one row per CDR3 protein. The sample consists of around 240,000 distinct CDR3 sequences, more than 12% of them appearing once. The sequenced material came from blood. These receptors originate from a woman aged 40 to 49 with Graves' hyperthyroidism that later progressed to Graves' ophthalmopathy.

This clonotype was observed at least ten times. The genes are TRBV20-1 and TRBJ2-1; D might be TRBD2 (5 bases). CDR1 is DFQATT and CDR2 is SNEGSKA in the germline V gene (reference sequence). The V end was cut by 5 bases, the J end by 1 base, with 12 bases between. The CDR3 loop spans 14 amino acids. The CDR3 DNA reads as TGCAGTGCTGACGCGGGTCTGTCCTACAATGAGCAGTTCTTC. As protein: CSADAGLSYNEQFF.

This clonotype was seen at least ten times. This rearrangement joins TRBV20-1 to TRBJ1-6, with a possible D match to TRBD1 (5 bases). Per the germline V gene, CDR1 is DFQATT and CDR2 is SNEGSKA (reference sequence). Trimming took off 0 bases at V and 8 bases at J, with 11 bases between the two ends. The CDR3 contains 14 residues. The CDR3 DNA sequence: TGCAGTGCTAGAGACAGGGCTTGGGATTCACCCCTCCACTTT. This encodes CSARDRAWDSPLHF.

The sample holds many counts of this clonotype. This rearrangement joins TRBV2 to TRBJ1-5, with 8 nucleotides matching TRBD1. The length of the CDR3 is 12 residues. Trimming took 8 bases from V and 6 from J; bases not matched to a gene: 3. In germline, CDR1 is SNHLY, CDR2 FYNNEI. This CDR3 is CASLGQAQPQHF. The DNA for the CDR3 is TGTGCCAGCTTGGGACAGGCTCAGCCCCAGCATTTT.

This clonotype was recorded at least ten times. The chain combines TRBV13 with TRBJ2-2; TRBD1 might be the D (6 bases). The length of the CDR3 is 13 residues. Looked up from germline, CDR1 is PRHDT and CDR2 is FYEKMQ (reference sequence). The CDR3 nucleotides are TGTGCGGGGGCTGTATGGAACACCGGGGAGCTGTTTTTT. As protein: CAGAVWNTGELFF.

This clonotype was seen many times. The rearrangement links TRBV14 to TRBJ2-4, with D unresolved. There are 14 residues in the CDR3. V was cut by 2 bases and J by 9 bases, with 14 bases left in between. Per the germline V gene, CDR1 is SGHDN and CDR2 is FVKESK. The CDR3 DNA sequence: TGTGCCAGCAGCCAATCCGACCGGGCATCCATTCAGTACTTC. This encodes CASSQSDRASIQYF.

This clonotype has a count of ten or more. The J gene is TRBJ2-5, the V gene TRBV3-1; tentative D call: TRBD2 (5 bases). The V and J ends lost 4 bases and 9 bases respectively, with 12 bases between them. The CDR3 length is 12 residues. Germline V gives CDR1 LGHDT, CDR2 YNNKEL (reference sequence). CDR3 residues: CASSPLVRAQYF. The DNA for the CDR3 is TGTGCCAGCAGCCCGTTAGTGAGGGCCCAGTACTTC.

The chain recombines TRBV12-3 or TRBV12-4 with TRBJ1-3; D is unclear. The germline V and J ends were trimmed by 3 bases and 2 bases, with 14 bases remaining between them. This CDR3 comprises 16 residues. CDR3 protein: CASSFGGPEAGNTIYF. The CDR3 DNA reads TGTGCCAGCAGTTTTGGCGGTCCAGAGGCTGGAAACACCATATATTTT.

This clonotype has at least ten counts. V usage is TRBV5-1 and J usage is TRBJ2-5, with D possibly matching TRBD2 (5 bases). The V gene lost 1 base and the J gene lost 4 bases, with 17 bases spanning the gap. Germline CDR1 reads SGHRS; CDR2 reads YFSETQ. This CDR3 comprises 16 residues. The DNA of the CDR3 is TGCGCCAGCAGCTTGATCGAGAGAGAGGGTCGAGAGACCCAGTACTTC. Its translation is CASSLIEREGRETQYF.

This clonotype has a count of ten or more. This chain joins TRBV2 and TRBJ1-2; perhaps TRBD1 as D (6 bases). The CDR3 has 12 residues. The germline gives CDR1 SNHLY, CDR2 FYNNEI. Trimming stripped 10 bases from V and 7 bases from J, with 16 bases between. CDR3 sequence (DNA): TGTGCCACCCTAGTGAGGGGGGGTGGCTACACCTTC. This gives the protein CATLVRGGGYTF.

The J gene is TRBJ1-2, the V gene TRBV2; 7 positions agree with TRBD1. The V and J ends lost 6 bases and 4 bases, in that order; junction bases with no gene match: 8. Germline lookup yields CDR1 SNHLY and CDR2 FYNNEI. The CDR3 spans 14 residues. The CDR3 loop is CASSEGTDRYGYTF. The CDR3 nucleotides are TGTGCCAGCAGCGAGGGGACAGACCGCTATGGCTACACCTTC. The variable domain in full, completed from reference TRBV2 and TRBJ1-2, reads EPEVTQTPSHQVTQMGQEVILRCVPISNHLYFYWYRQILGQKVEFLVSFYNNEISEKSEIFDDQFSVERPDGSNFTLKIRSTKLEDSAMYFCASSEGTDRYGYTFGSGTRLTVV.

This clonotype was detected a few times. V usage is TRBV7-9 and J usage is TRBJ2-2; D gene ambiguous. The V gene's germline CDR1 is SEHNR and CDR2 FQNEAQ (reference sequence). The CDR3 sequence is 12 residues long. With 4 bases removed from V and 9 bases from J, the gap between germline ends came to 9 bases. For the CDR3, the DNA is TGTGCCAGCAGCTCAAATCGATGGGAGCTGTTTTTT. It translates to CASSSNRWELFF.

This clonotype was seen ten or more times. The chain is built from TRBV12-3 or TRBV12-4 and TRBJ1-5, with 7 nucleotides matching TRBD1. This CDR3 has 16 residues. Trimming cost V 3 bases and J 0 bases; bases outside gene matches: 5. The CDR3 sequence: CASSLGQRNSNQPQHF. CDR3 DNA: TGTGCCAGCAGTTTGGGACAGAGAAATAGCAATCAGCCCCAGCATTTT.

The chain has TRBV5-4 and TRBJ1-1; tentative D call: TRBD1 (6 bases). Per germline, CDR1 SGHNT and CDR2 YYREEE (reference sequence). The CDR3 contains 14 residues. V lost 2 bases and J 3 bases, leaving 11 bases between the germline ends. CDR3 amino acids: CASSFSGEDTEAFF. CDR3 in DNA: TGTGCCAGCAGCTTTTCAGGGGAGGACACTGAAGCTTTCTTT. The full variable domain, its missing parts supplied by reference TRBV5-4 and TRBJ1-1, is ETGVTQSPTHLIKTRGQQVTLRCSSQSGHNTVSWYQQALGQGPQFIFQYYREEENGRGNFPPRFSGLQFPNYSSELNVNALELDDSALYLCASSFSGEDTEAFFGQGTRLTVV.

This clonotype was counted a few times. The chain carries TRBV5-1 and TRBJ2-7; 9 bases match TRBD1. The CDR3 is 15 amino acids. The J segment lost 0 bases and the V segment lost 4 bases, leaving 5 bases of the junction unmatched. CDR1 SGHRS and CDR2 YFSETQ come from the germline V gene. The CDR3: CASSLGQGFSYEQYF. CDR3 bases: TGCGCCAGCAGCCTAGGACAGGGGTTCTCCTACGAGCAGTACTTC.

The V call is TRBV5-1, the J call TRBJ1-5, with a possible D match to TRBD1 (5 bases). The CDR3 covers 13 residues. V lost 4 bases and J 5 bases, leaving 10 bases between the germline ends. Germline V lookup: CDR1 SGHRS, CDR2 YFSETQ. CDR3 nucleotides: TGCGCCAGCAGCGAGGGGACCTATCAGCCCCAGCATTTT. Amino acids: CASSEGTYQPQHF.

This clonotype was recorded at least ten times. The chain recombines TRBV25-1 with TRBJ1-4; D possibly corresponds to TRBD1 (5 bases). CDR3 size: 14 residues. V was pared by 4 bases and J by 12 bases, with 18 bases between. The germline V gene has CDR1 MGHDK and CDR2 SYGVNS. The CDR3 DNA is TGTGCCAGCAGTGGGGGGGATCTGGCGAGGGAACTGTTTTTT. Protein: CASSGGDLARELFF.

Written as DNA, the CDR3 is TGTGCCAGTAGTTATTATGGGACTAGCATCGATGAGCAGTTCTTC. It specifies CASSYYGTSIDEQFF. This chain uses TRBV19 with TRBJ2-1; 9 bases fit TRBD2. Germline loops: CDR1 LNHDA, CDR2 SQIVND (reference sequence). Trimming at V came to 5 bases and at J to 8 bases, leaving 10 bases not matched to a gene. This CDR3 contains 15 residues.

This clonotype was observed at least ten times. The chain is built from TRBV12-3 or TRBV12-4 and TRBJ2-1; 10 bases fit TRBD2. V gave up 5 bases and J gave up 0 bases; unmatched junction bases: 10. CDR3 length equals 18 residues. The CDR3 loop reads CASSPRTSGPLSYNEQFF. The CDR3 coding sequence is TGTGCCAGCAGTCCGCGGACTAGCGGCCCCCTCTCCTACAATGAGCAGTTCTTC.

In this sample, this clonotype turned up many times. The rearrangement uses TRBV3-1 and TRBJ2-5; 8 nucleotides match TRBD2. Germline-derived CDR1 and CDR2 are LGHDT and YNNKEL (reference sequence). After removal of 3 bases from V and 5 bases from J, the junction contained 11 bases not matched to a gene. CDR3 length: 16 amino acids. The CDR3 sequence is CASSHDRTSSQETQYF. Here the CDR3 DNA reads TGTGCCAGCAGCCACGACAGGACTAGCTCGCAGGAGACCCAGTACTTC.

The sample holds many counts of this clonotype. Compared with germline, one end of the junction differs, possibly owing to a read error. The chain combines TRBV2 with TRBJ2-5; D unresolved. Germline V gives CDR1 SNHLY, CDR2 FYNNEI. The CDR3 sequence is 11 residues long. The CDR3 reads CDSSSQETQYF. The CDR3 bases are TGTGACAGCTCGTCACAGGAGACCCAGTACTTC.

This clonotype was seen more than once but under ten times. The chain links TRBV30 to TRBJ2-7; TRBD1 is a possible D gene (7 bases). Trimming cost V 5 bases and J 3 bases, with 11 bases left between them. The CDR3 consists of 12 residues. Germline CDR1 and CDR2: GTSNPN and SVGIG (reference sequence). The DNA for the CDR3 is TGTGCCTGGGCGGGACAGCACTACGAGCAGTACTTC. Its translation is CAWAGQHYEQYF.

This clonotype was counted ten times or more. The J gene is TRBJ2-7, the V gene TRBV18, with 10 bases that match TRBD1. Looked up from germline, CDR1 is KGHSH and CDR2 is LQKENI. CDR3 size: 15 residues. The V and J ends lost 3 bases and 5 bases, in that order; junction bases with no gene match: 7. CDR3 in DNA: TGTGCCAGCTCACCCCCAGGGACAGGGGTGCACGAGCAGTACTTC. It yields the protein CASSPPGTGVHEQYF.

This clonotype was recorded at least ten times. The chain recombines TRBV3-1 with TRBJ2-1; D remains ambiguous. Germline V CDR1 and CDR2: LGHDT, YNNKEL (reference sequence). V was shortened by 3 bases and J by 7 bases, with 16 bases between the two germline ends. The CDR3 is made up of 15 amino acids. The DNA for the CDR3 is TGTGCCAGCAGCCAGTTCCCCTGGGGTCGGAATGAGCAGTTCTTC. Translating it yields CASSQFPWGRNEQFF.

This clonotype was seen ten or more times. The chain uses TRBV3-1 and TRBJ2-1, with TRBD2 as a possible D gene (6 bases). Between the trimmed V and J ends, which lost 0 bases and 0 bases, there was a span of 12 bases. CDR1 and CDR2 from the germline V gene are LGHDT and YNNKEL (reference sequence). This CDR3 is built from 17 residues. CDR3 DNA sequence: TGTGCCAGCAGCCAAGACCCTAGCGAAAGCTCCTACAATGAGCAGTTCTTC. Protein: CASSQDPSESSYNEQFF.

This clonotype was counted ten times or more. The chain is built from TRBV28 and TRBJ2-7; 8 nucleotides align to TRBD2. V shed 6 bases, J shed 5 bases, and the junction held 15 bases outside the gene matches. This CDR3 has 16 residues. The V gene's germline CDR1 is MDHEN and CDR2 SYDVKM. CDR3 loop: CASSLLSGRWLDEQYF. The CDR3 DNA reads TGTGCCAGCAGCCTCCTGAGCGGGAGATGGTTGGACGAGCAGTACTTC.

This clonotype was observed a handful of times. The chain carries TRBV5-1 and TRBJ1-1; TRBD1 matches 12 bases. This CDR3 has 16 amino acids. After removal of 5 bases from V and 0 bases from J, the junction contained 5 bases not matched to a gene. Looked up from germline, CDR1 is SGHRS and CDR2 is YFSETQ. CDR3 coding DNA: TGCGCCAGCAGTCATGGGACAGGGGGCATGAACACTGAAGCTTTCTTT. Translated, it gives CASSHGTGGMNTEAFF.

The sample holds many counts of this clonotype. The CDR3 loop is CASSYSTETLHF. The CDR3 nucleotides read TGTGCCAGCAGTTACTCAACTGAAACCCTCCACTTT. The chain employs TRBV6-5 and TRBJ1-6; D not certain. Germline lookup yields CDR1 MNHEY and CDR2 SVGAGI. Trimming took 0 bases from V and 14 from J, leaving 8 bases between them. The CDR3 extends over 12 amino acids.